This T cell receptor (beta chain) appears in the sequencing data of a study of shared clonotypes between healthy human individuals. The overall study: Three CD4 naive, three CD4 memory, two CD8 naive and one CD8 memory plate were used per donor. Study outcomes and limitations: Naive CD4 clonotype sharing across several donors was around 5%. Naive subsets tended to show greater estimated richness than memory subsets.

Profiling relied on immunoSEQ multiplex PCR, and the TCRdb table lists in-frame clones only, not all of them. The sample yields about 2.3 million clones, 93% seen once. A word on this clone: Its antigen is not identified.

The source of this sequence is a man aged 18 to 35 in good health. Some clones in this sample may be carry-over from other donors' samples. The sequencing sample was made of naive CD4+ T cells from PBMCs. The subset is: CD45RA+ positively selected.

The CDR3 region has the DNA TGTGCCAGCAGTTCCGGGACAAAATACCAAGAGACCCAGTACTTC. Its translation is CASSSGTKYQETQYF. V is TRBV6-6 and J is TRBJ2-5; maybe TRBD1 (6 bases). V gave up 4 bases and J gave up 0 bases, with 12 bases separating them. The CDR3 sequence is 15 residues long. Per germline, CDR1 MNHNY and CDR2 SVGAGI (reference sequence).